This T cell receptor (beta chain) stems from a study of cytomegalovirus exposure and HLA in healthy donors. Study-level findings and limits: The classifier, whose performance was assessed in both the original and validation cohorts, reportedly diagnosed cytomegalovirus status with high specificity and sensitivity. In all likelihood, a cluster of highly shared sequence variants was a sequencing artifact.

Comment on this clone: The antigen remains undetermined.

The CDR3 length is 13 residues. From germline, CDR1 is SGHTA and CDR2 FQGTGA. V was clipped by 3 bases and J by 11 bases, with 11 bases between them. The study ran its PCR with 60 Vbeta and 13 Jbeta primers. Repertoires were generated with immunoSEQ multiplex PCR, while TCRdb's copy carries only in-frame clones and drops some. This sample contains approximately 140,000 clones. The chain is built from TRBV7-3 and TRBJ1-6; the D is unclear. This receptor was identified in a woman aged 50 to 60 in good health and CMV-seronegative. The source material was PBMCs. CDR3 protein: CASSLRRGTPLHF. The CDR3 DNA reads TGTGCCAGCAGCTTGAGGCGAGGGACACCCCTCCACTTT.